This T cell receptor beta chain emerged from a study of T cells in Graves' hyperthyroidism and ophthalmopathy. Points from the study as a whole: Onset of ophthalmopathy came a median 6.5 months after the model predicted it.

The ends lost 0 bases at V and 2 bases at J; junction bases unmatched: 2. The CDR3 contains 17 residues. Germline CDR1 reads MNHEY; CDR2 reads SVGEGT. Authors of the study amplified TCR beta CDR3 regions from RNA transcripts. HTBI primers drove first-round RT-PCR of the TCR CDR3. MiXCR was run by TCRdb on the multiplex PCR reads, yielding one entry per CDR3 protein. The profile covers hundreds of thousands of distinct CDR3 sequences, with about 15% appearing a single time and roughly a tenth taken by the ten largest. Turning to this clonotype: What it binds is unknown.

Stable Graves' hyperthyroidism denoted no ophthalmopathy progression over 18 months. Patients aged 18 to 65 had newly diagnosed hyperthyroidism lasting under 2 months. Patients were excluded because of uncontrolled infection, other autoimmune disease, pregnancy or lactation. Sequenced input: blood. The chain recombines TRBV6-2 or TRBV6-3 with TRBJ2-4; 12 bases are a match to TRBD2. The clonotype comes from a woman between 18 and 29 years old with Graves' hyperthyroidism. In nucleotides, the CDR3 is TGTGCCAGCAGTTACTCGACTAGCGGGAGTCCCAAAAACATTCAGTACTTC. Translated, it gives CASSYSTSGSPKNIQYF.